Sequencing of this T cell receptor beta chain was carried out in a study of blood T cell repertoires in COVID-19. Study overall: The samples span acute and convalescent COVID-19 from the United States, Italy and Spain. Sample material is recorded as cDNA or gDNA derived from T cells, B-cell-depleted T cells, or PBMCs.

As processed by the authors: Counts of nucleated cells, estimated from reference gene primer amplification, were obtained. The table came from immunoSEQ multiplex PCR; TCRdb's copy has only in-frame clones and leaves some out. D and trimming come from the DNA, and the V and J calls and clone size come from that table. The top ten clones hold approximately 4.5% of a sample with around 140,000 clones, roughly four fifths of them seen once. V lost 3 bases, J lost 2 bases, and 16 bases lay in between. Germline V gives CDR1 KGHSH, CDR2 LQKENI. The CDR3 length is 16 residues. The gene calls are TRBV18 and TRBJ1-2; D gene uncertain. Sample: peripheral blood. The TCR was taken from a woman older than 75 with active or convalescent COVID-19. The CDR3 loop is CASSPGGPVLNYGYTF. Written as DNA, the CDR3 is TGTGCCAGCTCACCTGGAGGGCCAGTCCTAAACTATGGCTACACCTTC.